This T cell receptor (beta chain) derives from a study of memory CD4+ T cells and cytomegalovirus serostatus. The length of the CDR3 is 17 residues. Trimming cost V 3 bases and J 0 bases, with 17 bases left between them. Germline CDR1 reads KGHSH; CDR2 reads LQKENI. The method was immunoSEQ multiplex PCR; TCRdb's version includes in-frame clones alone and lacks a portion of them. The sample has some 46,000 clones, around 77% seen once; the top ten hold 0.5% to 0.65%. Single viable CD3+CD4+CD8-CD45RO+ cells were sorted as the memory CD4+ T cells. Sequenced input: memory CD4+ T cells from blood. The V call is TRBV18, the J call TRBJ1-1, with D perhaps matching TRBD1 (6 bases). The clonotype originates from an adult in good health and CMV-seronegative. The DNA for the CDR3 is TGTGCCAGCTCACCTCGCCCCTTGGGGGCCATGAACACTGAAGCTTTCTTT. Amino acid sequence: CASSPRPLGAMNTEAFF.